The present TCR beta chain was sequenced within a study of graft-versus-host responses after intestinal transplantation. The study's findings and limits: Among recipient marrow samples, GvH clones were found; some appeared first in ileum or blood. Within allografts, high graft-versus-host to host-versus-graft clonal ratios were seen among patients with graft-donor T cell macrochimerism.

Clones were sequenced by immunoSEQ multiplex PCR, and TCRdb holds only the in-frame ones, with some missing. The sample holds about 120,000 clones, 85% to 95% seen once. From germline, CDR1 is SGHDT and CDR2 YYEEEE. J gave up 5 bases and V 4 bases, and 9 bases lay outside the gene matches. The CDR3 loop spans 15 amino acids. This clone is a singleton in its sample. Its antigen remains unknown. The sample consisted of unstimulated CD8+ T cells sorted from spleen or lymph node cells, taken before intestinal transplant. The rearrangement uses TRBV5-6 and TRBJ2-7, with 10 bases that match TRBD2. The TCR was taken from a human donor who received an intestinal transplant. The CDR3 nucleotides read TGTGCCAGCAGCACCCTAGCGGGAGAGTACGACGAGCAGTACTTC. The encoded protein is CASSTLAGEYDEQYF.